Listed below are T cell receptor beta chains from one sample, sequenced in a study of identical twins. TCRdb reprocessed the 5' RACE reads via MiXCR and lists one record per CDR3 protein. The sample holds about 100,000 distinct CDR3 sequences, about 6% seen once. Sequenced material: memory T cells sorted from blood. The receptors derive from a woman aged 50 to 60 in good health. The CDR3 runs from the conserved cysteine through the conserved F or W. The D gene is left open where the match is weak. Clone size is not always given. Where it is, it says once, few, many or a class for expanded clones.

>TRBJ1-5|few|-|TRBV6-5
CASSTGFGSQPQHF
TGTGCCAGCAGTACAGGGTTTGGGAGTCAGCCCCAGCATTTT
>TRBJ2-2|many|TRBD1|TRBV29-1
CSVSGTANTGELFF
TGCAGCGTGTCCGGGACAGCGAACACCGGGGAGCTGTTTTTT
>TRBJ2-5|-|TRBD1|TRBV5-1
CASSPRTGESETQYF
TGCGCCAGCAGCCCCAGGACAGGGGAGAGTGAGACCCAGTACTTC
>TRBJ2-5|-|TRBD2|TRBV2
CASKRDGETQYF
TGTGCCAGCAAGCGGGATGGGGAGACCCAGTACTTC
>TRBJ2-3|many|-|TRBV20-1
CSATRPASTDTQYF
TGCAGTGCTACTAGACCCGCTAGCACAGATACGCAGTATTTT
>TRBJ2-1|many|-|TRBV14
CASSQALHNEQFF
TGTGCCAGCAGCCAAGCTCTTCACAATGAGCAGTTCTTC
>TRBJ2-5|many|-|TRBV6-2/TRBV6-3
CASSHRVETQYF
TGTGCCAGCAGCCACCGGGTGGAGACCCAGTACTTC
>TRBJ2-1|many|TRBD2|TRBV7-8
CASRPGGSYNEQFF
TGTGCCAGCAGGCCGGGGGGCTCCTACAATGAGCAGTTCTTC
>TRBJ2-1|few|-|TRBV10-3
CAITRGSYNEQFF
TGTGCCATCACCCGGGGCTCCTACAATGAGCAGTTCTTC
>TRBJ1-2|-|-|TRBV20-1
CSAEEGDGYTF
TGCAGTGCCGAGGAGGGGGATGGCTACACCTTC
>TRBJ2-2|few|TRBD1|TRBV19
CASRRTGSTGELFF
TGTGCCAGCAGGAGGACAGGGAGTACCGGGGAGCTGTTTTTT
>TRBJ2-1|many|-|TRBV4-1
CASSFDSDPYNEQFF
TGCGCCAGCAGCTTCGACTCTGACCCCTACAATGAGCAGTTCTTC
>TRBJ2-3|few|-|TRBV2
CASSDRLGGTDTQYF
TGTGCCAGCAGTGACCGACTAGGGGGCACAGATACGCAGTATTTT
>TRBJ2-7|few|TRBD2|TRBV20-1
CSAEPSGIVEQYF
TGCAGTGCGGAACCTAGCGGGATTGTCGAGCAGTACTTC
>TRBJ2-5|many|-|TRBV5-1
CASSPIPGTDGAQYF
TGCGCCAGCAGCCCGATACCCGGGACGGATGGGGCCCAGTACTTC
>TRBJ2-5|many|-|TRBV7-6
CASSSLDYQETQYF
TGTGCCAGCAGCTCGCTGGACTACCAAGAGACCCAGTACTTC
>TRBJ2-3|many|TRBD2|TRBV6-2/TRBV6-3
CASSTWTSLGGDTQYF
TGTGCCAGCAGTACCTGGACTAGCCTCGGGGGAGATACGCAGTATTTT
>TRBJ2-3|many|-|TRBV2
CASSEIGERTDTQYF
TGTGCCAGCAGTGAAATAGGGGAACGCACAGATACGCAGTATTTT
>TRBJ1-1|-|-|TRBV3-1
CASSQVPGAKGTEAFF
TGTGCCAGCAGCCAAGTTCCGGGAGCGAAGGGTACTGAAGCTTTCTTT
>TRBJ1-5|many|-|TRBV15
CATSRDRDQPQHF
TGTGCCACCAGCAGAGATAGGGATCAGCCCCAGCATTTT
>TRBJ2-5|few|TRBD2|TRBV7-9
CASKGAGGPRETQYF
TGTGCCAGCAAGGGGGCGGGAGGGCCGCGGGAGACCCAGTACTTC
>TRBJ2-1|many|TRBD2|TRBV5-1
CASSLSLAGVPQEQFF
TGCGCCAGCAGCTTGTCACTAGCGGGAGTCCCGCAAGAGCAGTTCTTC
>TRBJ2-5|many|-|TRBV11-3
CASSTRGIPGETQYF
TGTGCCAGCAGCACGCGCGGAATCCCGGGGGAGACCCAGTACTTC
>TRBJ2-1|many|TRBD1|TRBV5-1
CASRGTGGSYNEQFF
TGCGCCAGCAGGGGAACAGGGGGCTCCTACAATGAGCAGTTCTTC
>TRBJ2-1|-|TRBD2|TRBV5-1
CASSWPSGREDNEQFF
TGCGCCAGCAGCTGGCCCAGCGGGAGAGAGGACAATGAGCAGTTCTTC
>TRBJ1-3|many|-|TRBV7-8
CASTGGAYSGNTIYF
TGTGCCAGCACAGGAGGGGCGTACTCTGGAAACACCATATATTTT
>TRBJ2-5|many|-|TRBV2
CASSPRVVLQETQYF
TGTGCCAGCAGCCCCAGGGTCGTTTTACAAGAGACCCAGTACTTC
>TRBJ1-5|many|-|TRBV5-1
CASSLSGGQVRQPQHF
TGCGCCAGCAGCTTGTCCGGGGGGCAGGTCCGACAGCCCCAGCATTTT
>TRBJ2-3|many|TRBD1|TRBV20-1
CSATGGEPQNTDTQYF
TGCAGTGCGACAGGGGGGGAACCCCAAAACACAGATACGCAGTATTTT
>TRBJ2-2|-|-|TRBV4-1
CASSQDPGPNGGELFF
TGCGCCAGCAGCCAAGATCCGGGACCCAATGGCGGGGAGCTGTTTTTT
>TRBJ2-1|many|-|TRBV3-1
CASSHQGPNNEQFF
TGTGCCAGCAGCCACCAGGGACCCAACAATGAGCAGTTCTTC
>TRBJ2-3|many|-|TRBV30
CAWRGSGNTQYF
TGTGCCTGGAGGGGATCGGGGAATACGCAGTATTTT
>TRBJ2-5|many|-|TRBV3-1
CASSQEGGGETQYF
TGTGCCAGCAGCCAAGAGGGGGGCGGGGAGACCCAGTACTTC
>TRBJ2-5|many|-|TRBV5-4
CASSLEGSQTQYF
TGTGCCAGCAGCTTGGAAGGGAGTCAAACCCAGTACTTC